This T cell receptor beta chain was profiled in a study of patients and donors after allogeneic stem cell transplantation. Via MiXCR, TCRdb re-called the RT-PCR reads, giving one row per CDR3 protein. The repertoire has about 40,000 distinct CDR3 sequences, 25% to 40% of them found once; the top ten carry about two thirds. Trimming took 3 bases from V and 4 from J; bases not matched to a gene: 1. Germline V gene sequence: CDR1 MNHEY, CDR2 SVGEGT. The CDR3 totals 14 residues. This receptor was obtained from a human donor who was either an allogeneic HSCT recipient or a stem cell or donor lymphocyte infusion donor (not recorded which). It is not recorded whose cells these are; they may come from a transplant donor. Sequenced input: blood, either unsorted or a sorted T cell fraction (not recorded which). The V gene is TRBV6-2 or TRBV6-3, the J gene TRBJ2-2; TRBD2 matches 8 bases. CDR3 amino acids: CASSYSGITGELFF. As DNA, the CDR3 is TGTGCCAGCAGTTATAGCGGGATCACCGGGGAGCTGTTTTTT.